One and the same sample provided the 8 T cell receptor beta chains below, sequenced in a study of identical twins. TCRdb itself ran the 5' RACE reads through MiXCR, one entry per CDR3 protein. The sample lists around 510,000 distinct CDR3 sequences, 14% occurring once. The data were also submitted as part of a second study, on yellow fever vaccine responses in identical twins.

The sample taken for sequencing was CD4+ T cells sorted from blood. The origin of the receptors is a young woman in good health.

This clonotype was observed at least ten times. The chain uses TRBV28 and TRBJ1-4; perhaps TRBD1 as D (6 bases). Germline V CDR1 and CDR2: MDHEN, SYDVKM. The ends were cut back, 4 bases at V and 7 bases at J, with 22 bases in the middle. CDR3 size: 17 residues. CDR3 in DNA: TGTGCCAGCAGTTCCCCCATATACAGGGACGAAAGTGAAAAACTGTTTTTT. This encodes CASSSPIYRDESEKLFF.

This clonotype turned up a few times. The V and J genes are TRBV3-1 and TRBJ1-6, with 10 bases fitting TRBD1. Germline CDR1 reads LGHDT; CDR2 reads YNNKEL (reference sequence). Losses at the gene ends were 2 bases for V and 9 bases for J; bases not matched to a gene: 7. The CDR3 consists of 16 residues. CDR3 residues: CASSQPSGTGVSPLHF. Written as DNA, the CDR3 is TGTGCCAGCAGCCAACCGTCCGGGACAGGGGTTTCACCCCTCCACTTT.

The gene calls are TRBV6-2 or TRBV6-3 and TRBJ2-7; 7 nucleotides agree with TRBD1. V shed 0 bases and J 2 bases; nucleotides not matched to a gene: 1. Germline CDR1 and CDR2: MNHEY and SVGEGT. The CDR3 length is 14 residues. The CDR3 protein is CASSYSGTAYEQYF. The CDR3 DNA sequence: TGTGCCAGCAGTTACTCCGGGACAGCCTACGAGCAGTACTTC.

This clonotype turned up a few times. The V gene is TRBV20-1, the J gene TRBJ2-1, with TRBD2 matching over 14 bases. Germline V gene lookup returns CDR1 DFQATT and CDR2 SNEGSKA (reference sequence). The CDR3 is 15 amino acids. With 6 bases clipped from V and 8 bases from J, the junction kept 9 bases outside the gene matches. The CDR3 coding sequence is TGCAGTGCGCAGGGGACTAGCGGGAGTCTTGATGAGCAGTTCTTC. It is translated as CSAQGTSGSLDEQFF.

This clonotype was seen many times. The V and J genes are TRBV20-1 and TRBJ1-5; TRBD1 aligns across 12 bases. Germline V gives CDR1 DFQATT, CDR2 SNEGSKA (reference sequence). The CDR3 has 14 amino acids. The V gene end was trimmed by 4 bases and the J gene end by 8 bases; junction bases not matched to a gene: 6. The CDR3 DNA follows: TGCAGTGCTACCGGGACAGGGGGCCGAAAGCCCCAGCATTTT. It codes for CSATGTGGRKPQHF.

V and J are TRBV20-1 and TRBJ2-7; no definite D call. The CDR3 is 12 amino acids. The ends were cut back, 6 bases at V and 2 bases at J, with 11 bases in the middle. CDR1 is DFQATT, CDR2 SNEGSKA, per germline (reference sequence). The CDR3 spells CSATRNAYEQYF. The CDR3 DNA reads as TGCAGTGCCACCAGGAATGCCTACGAGCAGTACTTC.

Ten or more counts support this clonotype. The V gene is TRBV7-8, the J gene TRBJ2-1, with a tentative D call TRBD2 (5 bases). Between the trimmed V and J ends, which lost 1 base and 9 bases, there was a span of 13 bases. In germline, CDR1 is SGHVS, CDR2 FQNEAQ. The CDR3 runs to 14 residues. The CDR3 reads CASSLVPLLGEQFF. DNA for the CDR3: TGTGCCAGCAGCTTAGTCCCGCTACTAGGTGAGCAGTTCTTC.

The V gene is TRBV7-2, the J gene TRBJ1-2; D ambiguous. The germline V and J ends were trimmed by 1 base and 2 bases, with 11 bases remaining between them. CDR1 is SGHTA and CDR2 is FQGNSA in the germline V gene. This CDR3 has 15 residues. Here the CDR3 DNA reads TGTGCCAGCAGCTTAGACAGACCTTTAAACTATGGCTACACCTTC. It yields the protein CASSLDRPLNYGYTF.